This TCR beta chain was observed in a study of T cells after yellow fever vaccination (dated by TCRdb to about 2019). For the study in its entirety: The SMART-Seq v4 Ultra Low Input RNA kit was used to prepare libraries from fractions with low cell numbers. Bulk TCR alpha and beta repertoires were sequenced longitudinally to track T-cell clones before and after primary and booster YFV17D yellow fever vaccination. Two healthy male donors, one aged 18 to 30 and one aged 30 to 40 years, made up the cohort. Bulk PBMC replicates and cell subsets were isolated from blood drawn at multiple timepoints before and after both primary and secondary immunization.

TCR cDNA was synthesized by 5'RACE template switching, through which a universal primer site and unique molecular identifiers were introduced. cDNA synthesis was primed from both the TCR alpha and TCR beta constant segments. Library amplification involved two PCR steps, and the second step added sample barcodes and sequencing adapters. Sequencing of libraries was performed on Illumina HiSeq 2500 (2x100 bp) or NovaSeq (2x150 bp). As for the original processing: MIGEC was used to demultiplex reads and collapse the reads into UMI consensus sequences, and MiXCR was used for V(D)J alignment. Vaccine-responding clonotypes were identified with edgeR using replicate PBMC samples, with FDR below 0.01 and a log2 fold change above 5 up to day 15 being required. Each bulk clonotype received a CD4 or CD8 identity based on whether the sequenced CD4 or CD8 repertoire contained that clonotype at higher abundance. TCRdb reworked the public reads: Q25 trimming with fastp, MiXCR clone assembly, productive beta chains retained. One record per CDR3 amino acid sequence lists the most common genes and DNA. In this record, the V and J calls reflect TCRdb's handling and not the investigators' own analysis. The sample yields around 230,000 distinct CDR3 sequences; more than 6.5% were counted once. Of the sample, around 1% falls within the top ten clones.

The full study reports these points: Most clones expanded after primary vaccination (around 96% of CD4 and around 88% of CD8) were re-detected after the booster, suggesting that broad memory maintenance occurred. The study included only two donors, which limits how far the findings can be generalized. A small share of clonotypes was detected in both CD4 and CD8 compartments, with the overlap likely arising from convergent recombination. Compared with the primary T-cell response, the secondary T-cell response was faster but weaker, reaching its peak on day 5 rather than on day 15. FACS-sorted repertoires could contain abundant contaminating clonotypes from the bulk population, so computational filtering was required.

The table lists this clonotype with many counts. This receptor's antigen is unknown. No base quality information exists; no much larger clone differs at one position. Spanning cysteine to phenylalanine, the CDR3 consists of 16 amino acids. The only DNA kept is the CDR3, 48 bases in frame from the first base. CDR1 and CDR2, looked up from the germline V gene, are SGHTA and FQGTGA. Clipping removes 5 bases from V and 2 bases from J, with 8 as the unmatched junction base count. Read against the paper, the sample's treatment or condition label means: live attenuated yellow fever vaccine strain. PBMCs were isolated from peripheral blood using a standard Ficoll-Paque protocol. Dynabeads CD4 and CD8 positive selection kits were used to isolate CD4 and CD8 T-cell fractions. TriZol was used to extract RNA from bulk PBMCs, from CD4 and CD8 fractions, and from dextramer-positive and dextramer-negative fractions.

The specimen was CD4+ T cells sorted from PBMCs, collected on the day of the yellow fever booster vaccination. The sequence was obtained from a man in his thirties or forties who received the YFV17D yellow fever vaccine. The sequence links TRBV7-3 to TRBJ2-7; TRBD2 agrees with 11 junctional bases. The DNA sequence reads TGTGCCAGCAGCGCGCACCCGGGACTAGCGGCCTACGAGCAGTACTTC. This yields the protein CASSAHPGLAAYEQYF. The variable domain in full, with residues beyond the CDR3 obtained from the reference TRBV7-3 and TRBJ2-7 genes, is GAGVSQTPSNKVTEKGKYVELRCDPISGHTALYWYRQSLGQGPEFLIYFQGTGAADDSGLPNDRFFAVRPEGSVSTLKIQRTERGDSAVYLCASSAHPGLAAYEQYFGPGTRLTVT.